A single T cell receptor (beta chain) is shown here with its context. The target antigen is unknown. Data came from immunoSEQ multiplex PCR; TCRdb stores just in-frame clones and leaves some out. The table records 25,000 to 30,000 clones, 75% to 90% of them present only once. The source of the sample is a study of PD-1 blockade in classical Hodgkin lymphoma. In every patient, relapse followed autologous stem cell transplantation, while exposure to brentuximab vedotin differed. This CDR3 region has 14 residues. Germline V gene sequence: CDR1 MNHEY, CDR2 SVGAGI. Trimming cost V 6 bases and J 0 bases; bases outside gene matches: 4. Findings and caveats of the study: For complete responders, baseline diversity was comparable to that of newly diagnosed patients. Nivolumab initiation under 1 year post-ASCT meant exclusion.

The clonotype comes from a human donor with classical Hodgkin lymphoma. Sequencing was performed on peripheral blood mononuclear cells (PBMCs), taken before the second cycle of nivolumab. This chain connects TRBV6-5 to TRBJ1-1; 7 nucleotides agree with TRBD1. The CDR3 region is CASRLQGVNTEAFF. DNA for the CDR3: TGTGCCAGCAGACTTCAGGGGGTGAACACTGAAGCTTTCTTT.